This TCR beta chain was observed in a study of cytomegalovirus exposure and HLA in healthy donors. The study, taken as a whole, reports: Listed as cytomegalovirus-associated were about 160 TCR beta chains. Association with HLA alleles at 0.05 false discovery rate was found for some 18,000 TCR beta sequences in a later analysis.

CDR3 length equals 15 residues. The junction had 9 bases not matched to a gene; V was cut back by 3 bases and J by 4 bases. CDR1 and CDR2 from the germline V gene are MGHRA and YSYEKL. As to this clone: Its target is not known.

The study ran its PCR with 60 Vbeta and 13 Jbeta primers. Sequencing used immunoSEQ multiplex PCR; TCRdb keeps in-frame clones, though not all of them. Among 170,000 or so clones listed, over 75% were seen once. The TCR sequence derives from a woman in her fifties or sixties in good health and CMV-seronegative. V usage is TRBV4-1 and J usage is TRBJ2-7, with 7 nucleotides matching TRBD2. Specimen: PBMCs. The CDR3 sequence is CASSHVGGSGYEQYF. In nucleotides, the CDR3 is TGCGCCAGCAGCCACGTGGGAGGGTCTGGATACGAGCAGTACTTC.